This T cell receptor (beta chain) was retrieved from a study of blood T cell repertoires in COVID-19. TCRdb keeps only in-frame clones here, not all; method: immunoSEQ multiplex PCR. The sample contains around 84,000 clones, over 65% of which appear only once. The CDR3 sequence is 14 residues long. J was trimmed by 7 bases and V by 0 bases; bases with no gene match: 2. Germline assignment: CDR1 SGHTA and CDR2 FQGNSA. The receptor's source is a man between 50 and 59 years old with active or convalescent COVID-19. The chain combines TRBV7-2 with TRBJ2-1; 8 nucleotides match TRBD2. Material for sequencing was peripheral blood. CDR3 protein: CASSLASGTNEQFF. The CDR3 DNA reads TGTGCCAGCAGCTTAGCTAGCGGGACTAATGAGCAGTTCTTC.